The 8 T cell receptor beta chains listed next were all sequenced from one sample in a study of technical replicates of blood from several donors (dated by TCRdb to 2017 to 2019). The method behind the library was the immunoSEQ multiplex PCR assay. TCRdb provides this immuneACCESS table in a form limited to in-frame rearrangements. Some clones are lacking; in checked studies, under half of them reflect an unresolved V gene, and why the rest are absent is not known. The sample yields around 83,000 clones; about 94% were counted once. In total, the top ten clones hold around 0.25% of the sample. The sequenced sample was T cells isolated from PBMCs. These receptors all stem from a human donor in good health.

The genes are TRBV28 and TRBJ1-5; D may be TRBD1 (6 bases). The germline V gene encodes CDR1 MDHEN and CDR2 SYDVKM. The V gene lost 2 bases and the J gene lost 6 bases, with 17 bases spanning the gap. This CDR3 comprises 16 residues. CDR3 in amino acids: CASSLPDRPGSQPQHF. CDR3 DNA sequence: TGTGCCAGCAGTTTACCCGACAGGCCAGGCAGTCAGCCCCAGCATTTT.

The V call is TRBV27, the J call TRBJ1-2, with D unclear. Germline CDR1 MNHEY, CDR2 SMNVEV (reference sequence). This CDR3 has 15 amino acids. V was trimmed by 0 bases and J by 0 bases, leaving 8 bases between them. The CDR3 DNA follows: TGTGCCAGCAGTTTATCGCCACAGACTAACTATGGCTACACCTTC. It codes for CASSLSPQTNYGYTF.

J is TRBJ2-7 and V is TRBV7-9; 8 nucleotides line up with TRBD1. V shed 5 bases, J shed 4 bases, and the junction held 4 bases outside the gene matches. Germline CDR1 SEHNR, CDR2 FQNEAQ (reference sequence). CDR3 length: 13 residues. CDR3 sequence (DNA): TGTGCCAGCAGCCCTCAGGGGGCTTACGAGCAGTACTTC. Its translation is CASSPQGAYEQYF.

The rearrangement uses TRBV7-9 and TRBJ2-1; tentative D call: TRBD2 (5 bases). This CDR3 contains 11 residues. V lost 3 bases and J 14 bases, leaving 11 bases between the germline ends. Germline CDR1 is SEHNR and CDR2 is FQNEAQ (reference sequence). The CDR3 DNA is TGTGCCAGCAGCTTTGACACGGAGGAGTTCTTC. Protein product: CASSFDTEEFF.

The V call is TRBV7-9, the J call TRBJ1-5; 7 nucleotides agree with TRBD1. The CDR3 covers 18 residues. Trimming took 1 base from V and 0 from J; bases not matched to a gene: 9. Germline CDR1 and CDR2: SEHNR and FQNEAQ (reference sequence). CDR3 sequence (DNA): TGTGCCAGCAGCTTAGATGGAGACAGGGCGTATAGCAATCAGCCCCAGCATTTT. Residues: CASSLDGDRAYSNQPQHF.

The J gene is TRBJ1-2, the V gene TRBV5-1, with D perhaps matching TRBD1 (6 bases). The CDR3 runs to 14 residues. Trimming removed 0 bases from V and 2 bases from J, with 8 bases in between. Germline V gives CDR1 SGHRS, CDR2 YFSETQ. CDR3 nucleotide sequence: TGCGCCAGCAGCTTGGAGGACAGCAACTATGGCTACACCTTC. Translating gives CASSLEDSNYGYTF.

The rearrangement uses TRBV19 and TRBJ2-3; 7 nucleotides align to TRBD2. This CDR3 comprises 17 residues. V dropped 3 bases and J dropped 0; count of bases not matched to a gene: 9. Germline V gene data show CDR1 as LNHDA and CDR2 as SQIVND (reference sequence). The CDR3 DNA sequence: TGTGCCAGTAGTATTATTTTGAGCGGGGCTAGCACAGATACGCAGTATTTT. Residues: CASSIILSGASTDTQYF. Using reference TRBV19 and TRBJ2-3 for the parts outside the CDR3, the full variable domain is DGGITQSPKYLFRKEGQNVTLSCEQNLNHDAMYWYRQDPGQGLRLIYYSQIVNDFQKGDIAEGYSVSREKKESFPLTVTSAQKNPTAFYLCASSIILSGASTDTQYFGPGTRLTVL.

This clone has a single count. This rearrangement joins TRBV5-8 to TRBJ1-5; D ambiguous. V lost 1 base, J lost 1 base, and 15 bases lay in between. The V gene's germline CDR1 is SGHTS and CDR2 YDEGEE. The CDR3 sequence is 17 residues long. CDR3 coding DNA: TGTGCCAGCAGCTTGAGATTTCGCGGGGTGAGCAATCAGCCCCAGCATTTT. As protein: CASSLRFRGVSNQPQHF.